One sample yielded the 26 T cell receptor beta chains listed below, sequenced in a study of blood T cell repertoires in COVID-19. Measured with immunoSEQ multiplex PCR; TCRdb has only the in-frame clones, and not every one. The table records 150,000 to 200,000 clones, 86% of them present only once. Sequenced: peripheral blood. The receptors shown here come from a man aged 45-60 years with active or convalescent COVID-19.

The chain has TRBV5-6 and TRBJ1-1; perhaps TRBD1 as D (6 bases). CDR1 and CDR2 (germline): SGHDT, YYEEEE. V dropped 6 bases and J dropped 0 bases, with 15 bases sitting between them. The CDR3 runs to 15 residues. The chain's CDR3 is CASTLTGNLNTEAFF. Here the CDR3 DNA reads TGTGCCAGCACCCTGACAGGAAACTTGAACACTGAAGCTTTCTTT. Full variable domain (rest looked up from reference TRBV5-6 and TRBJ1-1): DAGVTQSPTHLIKTRGQQVTLRCSPKSGHDTVSWYQQALGQGPQFIFQYYEEEERQRGNFPDRFSGHQFPNYSSELNVNALLLGDSALYLCASTLTGNLNTEAFFGQGTRLTVV.

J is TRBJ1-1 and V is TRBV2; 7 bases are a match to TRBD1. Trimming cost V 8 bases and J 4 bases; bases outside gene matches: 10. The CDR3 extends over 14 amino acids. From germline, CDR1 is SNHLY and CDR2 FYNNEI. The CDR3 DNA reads TGTGCCAGCGAACTAAAGGGGGCCGGCACTGAAGCTTTCTTT. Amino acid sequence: CASELKGAGTEAFF.

CDR3 protein: CASSNTGKNLYEQYF. CDR3 bases: TGTGCCAGCAGCAACACCGGGAAAAATCTCTACGAGCAGTACTTC. The V gene is TRBV7-2, the J gene TRBJ2-7; D is perhaps TRBD2 (5 bases). The length of the CDR3 is 15 residues. Looked up from germline, CDR1 is SGHTA and CDR2 is FQGNSA. Trimming stripped 5 bases from V and 3 bases from J, with 17 bases between.

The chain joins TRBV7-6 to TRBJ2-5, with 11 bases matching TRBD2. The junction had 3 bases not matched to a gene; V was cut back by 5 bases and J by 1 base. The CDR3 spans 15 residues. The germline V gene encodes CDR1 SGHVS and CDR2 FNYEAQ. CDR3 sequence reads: CASSISGRAQETQYF. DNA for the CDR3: TGTGCCAGCAGCATTAGCGGGAGGGCCCAAGAGACCCAGTACTTC.

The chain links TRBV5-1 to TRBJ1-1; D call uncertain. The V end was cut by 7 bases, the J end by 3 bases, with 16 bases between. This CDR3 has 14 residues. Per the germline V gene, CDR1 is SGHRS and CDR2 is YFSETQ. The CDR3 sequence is CASAPPGIYTEAFF. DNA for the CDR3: TGCGCCAGCGCTCCCCCGGGGATCTACACTGAAGCTTTCTTT.

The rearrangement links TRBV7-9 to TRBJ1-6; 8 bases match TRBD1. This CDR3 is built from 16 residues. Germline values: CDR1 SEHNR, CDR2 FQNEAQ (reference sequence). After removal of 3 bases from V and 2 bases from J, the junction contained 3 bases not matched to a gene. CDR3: CASSFDRGTYNSPLHF. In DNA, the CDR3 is TGTGCCAGCAGCTTCGACAGGGGTACCTATAATTCACCCCTCCACTTT.

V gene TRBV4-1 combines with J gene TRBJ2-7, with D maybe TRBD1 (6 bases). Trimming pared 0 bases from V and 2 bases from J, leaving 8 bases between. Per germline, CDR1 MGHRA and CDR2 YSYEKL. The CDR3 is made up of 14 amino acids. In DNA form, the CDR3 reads TGCGCCAGCAGCCAAGAAAAGGGGGCCTACGAGCAGTACTTC. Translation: CASSQEKGAYEQYF.

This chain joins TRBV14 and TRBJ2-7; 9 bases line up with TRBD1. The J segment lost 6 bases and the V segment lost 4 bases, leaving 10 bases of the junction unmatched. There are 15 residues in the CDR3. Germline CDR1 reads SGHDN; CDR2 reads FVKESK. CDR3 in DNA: TGTGCCAGCAGCCGAGGACAGGGGCAGGGATCCGAGCAGTACTTC. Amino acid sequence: CASSRGQGQGSEQYF. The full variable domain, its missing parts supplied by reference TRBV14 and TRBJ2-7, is EAGVTQFPSHSVIEKGQTVTLRCDPISGHDNLYWYRRVMGKEIKFLLHFVKESKQDESGMPNNRFLAERTGGTYSTLKVQPAELEDSGVYFCASSRGQGQGSEQYFGPGTRLTVT.

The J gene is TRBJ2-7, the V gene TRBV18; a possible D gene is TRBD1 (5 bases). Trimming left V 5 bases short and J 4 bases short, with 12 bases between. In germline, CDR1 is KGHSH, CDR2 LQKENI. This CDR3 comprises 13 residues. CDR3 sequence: CASSGQGRYEQYF. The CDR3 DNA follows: TGTGCCAGCTCAGGCCAGGGCCGATACGAGCAGTACTTC.

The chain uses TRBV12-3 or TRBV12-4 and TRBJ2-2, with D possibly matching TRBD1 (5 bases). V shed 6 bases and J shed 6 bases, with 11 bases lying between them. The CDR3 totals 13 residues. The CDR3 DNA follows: TGTGCCAGCAGACCTGGACATGCCGGGGAGCTGTTTTTT. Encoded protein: CASRPGHAGELFF.

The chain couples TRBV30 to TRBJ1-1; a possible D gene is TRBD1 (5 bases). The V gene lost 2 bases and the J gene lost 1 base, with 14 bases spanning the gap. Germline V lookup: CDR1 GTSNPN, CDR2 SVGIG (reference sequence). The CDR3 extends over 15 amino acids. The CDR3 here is CAWSPPGGENTEAFF. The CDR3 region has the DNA TGTGCCTGGAGTCCCCCCGGAGGGGAGAACACTGAAGCTTTCTTT.

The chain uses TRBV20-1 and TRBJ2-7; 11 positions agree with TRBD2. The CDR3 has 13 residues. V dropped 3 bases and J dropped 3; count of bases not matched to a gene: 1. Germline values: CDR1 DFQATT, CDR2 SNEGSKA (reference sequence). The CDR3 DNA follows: TGCAGTGCTAGTCTAGCGGGGGGCTACGAGCAGTACTTC. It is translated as CSASLAGGYEQYF.

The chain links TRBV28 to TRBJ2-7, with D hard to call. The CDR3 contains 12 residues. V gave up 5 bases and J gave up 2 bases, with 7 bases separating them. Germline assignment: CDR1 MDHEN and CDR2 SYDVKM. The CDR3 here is CASSLQTYEQYF. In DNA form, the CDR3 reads TGTGCCAGCAGTCTACAGACCTACGAGCAGTACTTC.

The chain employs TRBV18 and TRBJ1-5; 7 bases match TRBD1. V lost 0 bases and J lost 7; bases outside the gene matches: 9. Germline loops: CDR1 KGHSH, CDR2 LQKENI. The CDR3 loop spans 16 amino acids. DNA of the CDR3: TGTGCCAGCTCACCACCGGGAACAGGGGTGGAACAGCCCCAGCATTTT. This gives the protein CASSPPGTGVEQPQHF.

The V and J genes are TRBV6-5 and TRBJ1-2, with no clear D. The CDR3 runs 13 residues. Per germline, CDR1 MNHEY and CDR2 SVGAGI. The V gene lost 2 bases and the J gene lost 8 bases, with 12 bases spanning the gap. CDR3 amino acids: CASSYEAGRGYTF. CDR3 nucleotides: TGTGCCAGCAGTTACGAGGCTGGGAGAGGCTACACCTTC.

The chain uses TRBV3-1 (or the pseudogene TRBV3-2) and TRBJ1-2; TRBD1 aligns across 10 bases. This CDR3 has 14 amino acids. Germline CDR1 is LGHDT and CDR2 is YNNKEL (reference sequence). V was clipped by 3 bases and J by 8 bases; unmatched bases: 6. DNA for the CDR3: TGTGCCAGCAGCCAGACGGGACAGGGGTACGGCTACACCTTC. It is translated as CASSQTGQGYGYTF.

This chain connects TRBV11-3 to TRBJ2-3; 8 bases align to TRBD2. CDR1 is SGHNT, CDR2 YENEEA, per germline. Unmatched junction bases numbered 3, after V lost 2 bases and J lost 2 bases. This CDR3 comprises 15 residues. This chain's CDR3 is CASSLTGGDTDTQYF. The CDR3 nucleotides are TGTGCCAGCAGCTTAACGGGGGGGGACACAGATACGCAGTATTTT.

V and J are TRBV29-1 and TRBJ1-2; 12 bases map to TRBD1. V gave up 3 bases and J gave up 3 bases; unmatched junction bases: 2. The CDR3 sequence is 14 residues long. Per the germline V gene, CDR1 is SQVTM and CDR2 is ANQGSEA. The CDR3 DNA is TGCAGCGTTGAGGGGACAGGGGGCGACTATGGCTACACCTTC. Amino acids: CSVEGTGGDYGYTF. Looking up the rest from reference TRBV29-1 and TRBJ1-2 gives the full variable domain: SAVISQKPSRDICQRGTSLTIQCQVDSQVTMMFWYRQQPGQSLTLIATANQGSEATYESGFVIDKFPISRPNLTFSTLTVSNMSPEDSSIYLCSVEGTGGDYGYTFGSGTRLTVV.

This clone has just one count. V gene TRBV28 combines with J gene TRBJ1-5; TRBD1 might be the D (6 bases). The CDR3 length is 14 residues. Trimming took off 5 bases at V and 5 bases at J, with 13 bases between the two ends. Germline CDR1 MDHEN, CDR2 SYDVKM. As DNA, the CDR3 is TGTGCCAGCAGTGTAGGGGGTGCCGATCAGCCCCAGCATTTT. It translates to CASSVGGADQPQHF.

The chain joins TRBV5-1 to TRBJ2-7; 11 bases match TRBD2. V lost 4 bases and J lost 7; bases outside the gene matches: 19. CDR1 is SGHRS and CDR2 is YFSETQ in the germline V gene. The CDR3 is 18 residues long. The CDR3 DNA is TGCGCCAGCAGCCTTGGGGTTCTAGCGGGAGGCCCTATTCGAGAGCAGTACTTC. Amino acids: CASSLGVLAGGPIREQYF.

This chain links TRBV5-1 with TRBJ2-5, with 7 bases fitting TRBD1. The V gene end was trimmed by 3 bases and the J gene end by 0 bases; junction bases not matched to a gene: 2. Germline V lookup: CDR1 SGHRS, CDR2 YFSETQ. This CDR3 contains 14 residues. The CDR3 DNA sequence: TGCGCCAGCAGCTCCGACAGGGACCAAGAGACCCAGTACTTC. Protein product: CASSSDRDQETQYF. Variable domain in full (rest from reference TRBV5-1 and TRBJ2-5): KAGVTQTPRYLIKTRGQQVTLSCSPISGHRSVSWYQQTPGQGLQFLFEYFSETQRNKGNFPGRFSGRQFSNSRSEMNVSTLELGDSALYLCASSSDRDQETQYFGPGTRLLVL.

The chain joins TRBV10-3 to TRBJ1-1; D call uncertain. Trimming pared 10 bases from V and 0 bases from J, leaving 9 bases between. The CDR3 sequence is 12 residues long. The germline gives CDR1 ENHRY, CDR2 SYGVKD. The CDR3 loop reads CASGALNTEAFF. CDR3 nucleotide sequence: TGTGCCAGCGGCGCTTTGAACACTGAAGCTTTCTTT.

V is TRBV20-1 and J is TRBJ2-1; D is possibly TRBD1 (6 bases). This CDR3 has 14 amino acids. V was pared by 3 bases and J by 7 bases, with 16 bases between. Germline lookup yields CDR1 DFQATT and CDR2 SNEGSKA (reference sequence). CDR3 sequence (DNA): TGCAGTGCTAGTGTCCAGGGGTTTCGAAATGAGCAGTTCTTC. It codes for CSASVQGFRNEQFF.

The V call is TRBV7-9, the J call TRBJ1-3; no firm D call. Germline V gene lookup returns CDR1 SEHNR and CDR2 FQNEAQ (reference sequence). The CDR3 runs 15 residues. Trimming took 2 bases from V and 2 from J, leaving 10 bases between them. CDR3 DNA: TGTGCCAGCAGCTTATATGTACCGGCTGGAAACACCATATATTTT. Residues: CASSLYVPAGNTIYF.

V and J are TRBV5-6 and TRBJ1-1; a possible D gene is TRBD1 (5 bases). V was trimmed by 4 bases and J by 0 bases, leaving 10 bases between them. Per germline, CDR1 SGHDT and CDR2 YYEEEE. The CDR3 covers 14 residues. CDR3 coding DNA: TGTGCCAGCAGCCGCAGGGTAATGAACACTGAAGCTTTCTTT. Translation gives CASSRRVMNTEAFF.

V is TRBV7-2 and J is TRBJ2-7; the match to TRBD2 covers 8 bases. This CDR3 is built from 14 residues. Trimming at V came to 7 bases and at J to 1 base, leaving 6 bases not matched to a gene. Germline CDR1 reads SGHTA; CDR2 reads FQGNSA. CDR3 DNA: TGTGCCAGCAAGAGCGGGGGCGGGTCCTACGAGCAGTACTTC. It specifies CASKSGGGSYEQYF.